The 10 T cell receptor beta chains below come from one sample, sequenced in a study of blood T cell repertoires in COVID-19. Here immunoSEQ multiplex PCR was the method, and the copy in TCRdb shows in-frame clones only, minus some. The sample carries about 300,000 clones, roughly 80% recorded once. The material sequenced was peripheral blood. The receptors stem from a woman in her forties or fifties who had recovered from COVID-19.

The CDR3 is CASSLPGLEQYF. The CDR3 DNA follows: TGTGCCAGCAGCCTTCCAGGGCTCGAGCAGTACTTC. The V call is TRBV5-6, the J call TRBJ2-7; D is perhaps TRBD1 (5 bases). Trimming shortened V by 4 bases and J by 6 bases, and 11 bases separated the two germline ends. This CDR3 is built from 12 residues. CDR1 is SGHDT and CDR2 is YYEEEE in the germline V gene.

CDR3 nucleotide sequence: TGTGCCAGCAGTTACTCTTTTATTATATCAGGACAGGGCAATCAGCCCCAGCATTTT. The encoded protein is CASSYSFIISGQGNQPQHF. The J gene is TRBJ1-5, the V gene TRBV6-2 or TRBV6-3, with 7 bases aligning to TRBD1. The CDR3 contains 19 residues. CDR1 and CDR2 from the germline V gene are MNHEY and SVGEGT. J gave up 2 bases and V 0 bases, and 13 bases lay outside the gene matches.

The chain has TRBV4-1 and TRBJ1-3; no reliable D call. Germline V gene sequence: CDR1 MGHRA, CDR2 YSYEKL. Trimming took off 1 base at V and 4 bases at J, with 5 bases between the two ends. The CDR3 runs to 13 residues. CDR3 bases: TGCGCCAGCAGCCAAGGAGAAGGAAACACCATATATTTT. This codes for CASSQGEGNTIYF.

The chain links TRBV9 to TRBJ2-3, with 8 bases that match TRBD1. Germline CDR1 and CDR2: SGDLS and YYNGEE. This CDR3 is 16 amino acids long. J lost 5 bases, V lost 0 bases, and 8 bases had no gene match. CDR3 protein: CASSVAAGQGKDTQYF. DNA for the CDR3: TGTGCCAGCAGCGTAGCCGCCGGACAGGGTAAAGATACGCAGTATTTT.

The chain has TRBV5-8 and TRBJ1-6; D is unclear. Germline V CDR1 and CDR2: SGHTS, YDEGEE. Trimming removed 5 bases at V and 7 bases at J, with 13 bases between. The CDR3 has 14 amino acids. Here the CDR3 DNA reads TGTGCCAGCAGAAGCGGACGCCAGAATTCACCCCTCCACTTT. Amino acids: CASRSGRQNSPLHF.

This clone appeared once. This chain joins TRBV19 and TRBJ1-3; 9 nucleotides line up with TRBD1. From germline, CDR1 is LNHDA and CDR2 SQIVND (reference sequence). There are 15 residues in the CDR3. The ends lost 9 bases at V and 0 bases at J; junction bases unmatched: 6. The CDR3 region is CASQETGGSGNTIYF. DNA for the CDR3: TGTGCCAGCCAAGAGACAGGGGGCTCTGGAAACACCATATATTTT.

This clone occurred many times. The chain links TRBV6-2 or TRBV6-3 to TRBJ2-1; 11 positions agree with TRBD2. The length of the CDR3 is 15 residues. V dropped 4 bases and J dropped 7; count of bases not matched to a gene: 6. Germline CDR1 is MNHEY and CDR2 is SVGEGT. CDR3 amino acids: CASSFRASGGNEQFF. CDR3 nucleotides: TGTGCCAGCAGTTTCCGGGCTAGCGGGGGGAATGAGCAGTTCTTC.

This clone has only one observation. The chain carries TRBV4-2 and TRBJ1-5, with D possibly TRBD1 on 6 matching bases. V gave up 0 bases and J gave up 3 bases, with 12 bases separating them. Germline-derived CDR1 and CDR2 are LGHNA and YNFKEQ. The CDR3 runs 16 residues. The CDR3 nucleotides are TGTGCCAGCAGCCAAGATAGGACAGTACTCAATCAGCCCCAGCATTTT. Protein product: CASSQDRTVLNQPQHF.

This clone was seen a few times. The V and J genes are TRBV7-7 and TRBJ2-2; the match to TRBD1 covers 7 bases. The CDR3 consists of 16 residues. J gave up 3 bases and V 4 bases, and 8 bases lay outside the gene matches. Germline CDR1 reads SSHAT; CDR2 reads FNYEAQ (reference sequence). CDR3 nucleotide sequence: TGTGCCAGCAGCTCAAGACAGGGCCTAGACACCGGGGAGCTGTTTTTT. It translates to CASSSRQGLDTGELFF.

The chain couples TRBV7-2 to TRBJ2-5, with D maybe TRBD2 (7 bases). V lost 3 bases to trimming and J lost 5 bases, with 16 bases between them. CDR3 length: 15 residues. Germline CDR1 and CDR2: SGHTA and FQGNSA. As DNA, the CDR3 is TGTGCCAGCAGCTTGAGGGGGGGGAGTTGGGAGACCCAGTACTTC. It encodes CASSLRGGSWETQYF. Based on the CDR3 plus reference TRBV7-2 and TRBJ2-5, the full variable domain is GAGVSQSPSNKVTEKGKDVELRCDPISGHTALYWYRQSLGQGLEFLIYFQGNSAPDKSGLPSDRFSAERTGGSVSTLTIQRTQQEDSAVYLCASSLRGGSWETQYFGPGTRLLVL.